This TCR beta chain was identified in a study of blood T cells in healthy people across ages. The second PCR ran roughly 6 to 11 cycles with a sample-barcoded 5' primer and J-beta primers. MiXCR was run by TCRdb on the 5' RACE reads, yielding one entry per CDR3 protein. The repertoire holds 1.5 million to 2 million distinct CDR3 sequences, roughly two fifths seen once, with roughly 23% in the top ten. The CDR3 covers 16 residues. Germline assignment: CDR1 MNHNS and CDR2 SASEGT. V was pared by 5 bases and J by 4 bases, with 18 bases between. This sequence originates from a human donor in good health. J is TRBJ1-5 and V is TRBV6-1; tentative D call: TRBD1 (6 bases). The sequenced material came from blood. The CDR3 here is CASSRRTDLGNQPQHF. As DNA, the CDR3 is TGTGCCAGCAGTAGACGGACAGACTTGGGAAATCAGCCCCAGCATTTT.